This paragraph reports one T cell receptor beta chain. This receptor's antigen is unknown. Qualities for individual bases were not recorded, and no much larger clone is one base off. The data derive from a study of shared clonotypes between healthy human individuals (dated by TCRdb to about 2020). Concerning the study at large: Two women and a few men aged 18 to 49 years were included in the cohort. To increase sequencing depth and limit assay-specific biases, different laboratories used diverse techniques to prepare libraries and sequence TCR repertoires. Leukapheresis yielded between about 0.9 and 8.9 billion PBMCs per donor. The study deeply sequenced blood TCR repertoires of about five healthy adults to estimate repertoire size and the extent of clonotype sharing between individuals. Per donor, three plates each were used for CD4 naive and CD4 memory, two for CD8 naive, and one for CD8 memory.

Results and caveats for the whole study, not just this receptor: Naive subsets generally had larger estimated clonotype richness than memory subsets. Higher generation probabilities were observed for clonotypes shared by all four sorted-subset donors than for non-shared clonotypes. When four donors were compared, the shared fraction of clonotypes was around 5% for naive CD4, approximately 3.3% for naive CD8, more than 2% for memory CD4, and 0.3% to 0.5% for memory CD8. Incomplete sequencing was indicated by rarefaction of sorted-subset datasets, despite the large sequencing depth. Because the study included a small number of donors, the genetic and exposure-history diversity represented was limited. Pairwise subsampling indicated that sequencing depth was expected to affect the degree of clonotype sharing among donors. Sampling was limited to blood, and TCR repertoires in tissue likely differ from TCR repertoires in blood.

Using the deep immunoSEQ assay, multiplex PCR amplified TCR CDR3 regions from genomic DNA. Genomic DNA extracted from each cell subset was distributed evenly over all wells of several immunoSEQ 96-well plates, and each plate served as one replicate. Each replicate PCR for sorted subsets received around 200 ng genomic DNA, equal to roughly 29,000 T cell genomes. Purified libraries were measured with a Qubit 3.0 fluorometer, size-checked on a Bioanalyzer 2100, and measured again with the KAPA Library Quantification kit. A separate single-read 150-cycle Illumina NextSeq 550 flow cell was used to sequence each immunoSEQ 96-well plate. As for the original processing: Because only junctional sequences without quality scores were contained in the immunoSEQ output, filtering matching that applied to full-length reads could not be performed. Sequences were annotated with PyIR, a Python wrapper for IgBLAST v1.9, and V/J genes and CDR3 were assigned using IMGT germline references. Reads were removed for weak V/J assignments (E-value above 1e-6), missing CDR3, stop codons, out-of-frame junctions, or ambiguous translated residues. V3J clonotypes were defined as sequences sharing an identical inferred V gene, J gene, and CDR3 amino acid sequence. To compute the percentage overlap between repertoires, the number of shared unique clonotypes was divided by the size of the smaller repertoire. Repertoire richness was assessed with RTK rarefaction, the Chao1 estimator, and Recon v2.1 estimates of unobserved clonotypes. Generation probabilities for all TCRbeta clonotypes obtained by the gDNA method from several donors were computed using OLGA. The source is immuneACCESS, and TCRdb retained only in-frame sequences with V and J called. Part of the clones is not carried over; for the studies checked, unresolved V genes explain less than half of this, and the remainder is unexplained. V, J and clone size are taken as reported in that table, and D and trimming were inferred from the DNA itself. The sample profile shows approximately 2,000,000 clones; over 85% of them were found once. The ten top clones hold roughly 1.7% of the sample.

Sequences SGHVS (CDR1) and FQNEAQ (CDR2) are obtained from the germline V gene. Relative to germline, V is 5 bases shorter and J is 8 bases shorter, with 21 bases between their ends. From its cysteine to its phenylalanine, the CDR3 spans 15 amino acids. The DNA shown is the 45-base CDR3, in frame from base 1. CD8 naive samples consisted of CD45RO-negative cells that were positively selected for CCR7, yielding a CD45RA+CCR7+ population without TemRA cells. Healthy HIV-negative adults with no recently reported acute infections or vaccinations were included as donors. Every donor was a Caucasian adult residing in Nashville, Tennessee, USA. Blood was collected by leukapheresis, and PBMCs were isolated by Ficoll-Histopaque density gradient centrifugation and then cryopreserved in liquid nitrogen vapor phase. Purity and quantity of every magnetically sorted T cell population were checked by analytical flow cytometry. Genomic DNA was isolated from each sorted fraction and quantified by UV absorbance on a Nanodrop 2000c.

The chain joins TRBV7-8 to TRBJ1-2; tentative D gene TRBD1, with 6 bases matching. The source material was naive CD8+ T cells from PBMCs. The cell subset or site label, read with the paper, signifies: CD45RA+CCR7+. The clonotype was recovered from a man aged 18 to 30 in good health. Some clones in this sample may be carry-over from other donors' samples. The CDR3 region: CASSGYSGVPGGYTF. The DNA reads as follows: TGTGCCAGCAGCGGCTACTCAGGGGTGCCGGGGGGCTACACCTTC.